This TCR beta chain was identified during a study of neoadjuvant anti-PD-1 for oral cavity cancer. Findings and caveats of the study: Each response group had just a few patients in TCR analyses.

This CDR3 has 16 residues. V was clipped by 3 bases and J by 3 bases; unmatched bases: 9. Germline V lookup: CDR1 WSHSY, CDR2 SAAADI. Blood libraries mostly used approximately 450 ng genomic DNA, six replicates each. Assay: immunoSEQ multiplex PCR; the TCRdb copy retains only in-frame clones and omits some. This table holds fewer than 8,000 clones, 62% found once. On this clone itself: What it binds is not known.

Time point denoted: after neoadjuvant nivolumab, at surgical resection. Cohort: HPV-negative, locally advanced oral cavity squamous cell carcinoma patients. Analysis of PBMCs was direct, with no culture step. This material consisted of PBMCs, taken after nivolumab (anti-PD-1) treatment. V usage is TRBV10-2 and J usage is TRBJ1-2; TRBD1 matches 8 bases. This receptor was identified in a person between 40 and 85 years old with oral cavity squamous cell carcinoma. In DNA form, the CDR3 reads TGCGCCAGCAGTGATGCCCGGACAGGGAGAGACTATGGCTACACCTTC. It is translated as CASSDARTGRDYGYTF.